This passage covers 3 T cell receptor beta chains from one sample sequenced in a study of T-cell memory formation after mild COVID-19. TCRdb reprocessed the 5' RACE reads via MiXCR and lists one record per CDR3 protein. This sample has 310,000 or so distinct CDR3 sequences, with 15% to 20% found just once. Material for sequencing was PBMCs or a T cell subset sorted from them (not recorded which). The source is a man in his late teens or twenties who had mild COVID-19 (a few samples of this study predate the infection). Cell type and time point are not known.

This clonotype was observed a few times. The rearrangement joins TRBV5-5 to TRBJ2-6; D is unclear. Looked up from germline, CDR1 is SGHKS and CDR2 is YYEKEE (reference sequence). Trimming shortened V by 2 bases and J by 0 bases, and 12 bases separated the two germline ends. The CDR3 consists of 17 residues. Written as DNA, the CDR3 is TGTGCCAGCAGCTTACGTCAGGCCTTCTCTGGGGCCAACGTCCTGACTTTC. Protein product: CASSLRQAFSGANVLTF.

This clonotype was recorded many times. The genes are TRBV7-2 and TRBJ1-2; 12 nucleotides align to TRBD1. CDR1 is SGHTA, CDR2 FQGNSA, per germline. V shed 1 base and J 8 bases; nucleotides not matched to a gene: 14. The CDR3 contains 18 residues. The CDR3 region is CASSLGIGTGGLVRGYTF. CDR3 bases: TGTGCCAGCAGCTTAGGGATTGGGACAGGGGGCTTGGTACGCGGCTACACCTTC.

The chain joins TRBV5-1 to TRBJ2-1; no firm D call. Germline CDR1 and CDR2: SGHRS and YFSETQ. V was pared by 3 bases and J by 8 bases, with 9 bases between. The CDR3 spans 12 residues. The CDR3 bases are TGCGCCAGCAGCTCTGCGGTGGATGAGCAGTTCTTC. Residues: CASSSAVDEQFF.